A selection of T cell receptor beta chains follows, all from one sample in a study of T-cell reconstitution after alpha-beta-depleted transplantation in children. MiXCR was run by TCRdb on the PCR reads, yielding one entry per CDR3 protein. The sample includes 500,000 to 600,000 distinct CDR3 sequences, 25% to 30% of them seen just once. Material: PBMCs, obtained before TCRalphabeta/CD19-depleted stem cell transplant. The receptor source for this set is a boy less than two years old with Wiskott-Aldrich syndrome, due to receive a stem cell transplant. Both conserved end residues are part of each CDR3. The order of the fields is V gene, D gene, J gene, clone size, CDR3 DNA, CDR3 protein. The D gene is left open where the match is weak. Not all rows give a size; the values are once, few, many and, for expanded clones, a class.

TRBV4-2	.	TRBJ2-7	few	TGTGCCAGCAGCCAAGGTCGAGGGGTCTACGAGCAGTACTTC	CASSQGRGVYEQYF
TRBV12-3/TRBV12-4	TRBD2	TRBJ2-1	.	TGTGCCAGCAGTTTTTGGTTAGCGGGAGGGCCGGAATACAATGAGCAGTTCTTC	CASSFWLAGGPEYNEQFF
TRBV5-1	.	TRBJ2-3	few	TGCGCCAGCAGCCTGGCGGGGCAGGGCCGAAGCACGCAGTATTTT	CASSLAGQGRSTQYF
TRBV11-3	TRBD2	TRBJ2-3	.	TGTGCCAGCAGCTCATGGACTAGCGGCGGGCCAGATACGCAGTATTTT	CASSSWTSGGPDTQYF
TRBV29-1	.	TRBJ1-5	.	TGCAGCGTTGAAGGCAGGGATGGTCAGCCCCAGCATTTT	CSVEGRDGQPQHF
TRBV20-1	.	TRBJ1-2	.	TGCAGTGCTAGAGGGGATGGCTACACCTTC	CSARGDGYTF
TRBV4-1	TRBD2	TRBJ2-1	.	TGCGCCAGCAGCAGAACCGGGACTAGCGGGATAGGTGAGCAGTTCTTC	CASSRTGTSGIGEQFF
TRBV4-2	TRBD1	TRBJ2-1	few	TGTGCCAGCAGCCAAGAACTAGGACAGGGGGGTCATGAGCAGTTCTTC	CASSQELGQGGHEQFF
TRBV6-1	.	TRBJ2-1	.	TGTGCCAGCAGTGCAAACATGCGGAATGAGCAGTTCTTC	CASSANMRNEQFF
TRBV5-1	TRBD2	TRBJ2-4	few	TGCGCCAGCAGCCTGACTAGCGGGAGCCTGGGGGACATTCAGTACTTC	CASSLTSGSLGDIQYF